Listed below are T cell receptor beta chains from one sample, sequenced in a study of beta chain features in type 1 diabetes. The method was immunoSEQ multiplex PCR; TCRdb's version includes in-frame clones alone and lacks a portion of them. The profile covers fewer than 450,000 clones, with roughly 13% appearing a single time and around 0.016% taken by the ten largest. Sequenced sample: naive CD4+ T cells from blood. These receptors originate from a woman aged 18-35 years with type 1 diabetes. Each CDR3 is given with its conserved first and last residue. D genes are given only for firm matches. Rows give clone size only sometimes, using once, few, many, or a class for an expanded clone.

TRBD1,TRBV18,-,TRBJ1-1,CASSPQDLDREAFF,TGTGCCAGCTCACCGCAAGACCTGGACAGGGAAGCTTTCTTT
TRBD1,TRBV11-2,once,TRBJ1-2,CASSLGTGTDYTF,TGTGCCAGCAGCTTAGGGACAGGGACGGACTACACCTTC
TRBD1,TRBV6-6,-,TRBJ1-5,CASRDRQGDRQPQHF,TGTGCCAGCAGGGATCGACAGGGGGATAGGCAGCCCCAGCATTTT
TRBD1,TRBV6-5,-,TRBJ2-7,CASRRTGLSSYEQYF,TGTGCCAGCAGGCGGACAGGGCTGAGCTCCTACGAGCAGTACTTC
-,TRBV28,-,TRBJ1-1,CASSSRVNTEAFF,TGTGCCAGCAGTTCCAGGGTTAACACTGAAGCTTTCTTT
-,TRBV6-5,-,TRBJ2-2,CASSRDFHTGELFF,TGTGCCAGCAGTCGGGACTTCCACACCGGGGAGCTGTTTTTT
-,TRBV4-3,few,TRBJ2-1,CASSQDQELYNEQFF,TGCGCCAGCAGCCAAGATCAGGAACTCTACAATGAGCAGTTCTTC
TRBD2,TRBV18,few,TRBJ2-1,CASSPPGLAGINEQFF,TGTGCCAGCTCACCTCCGGGACTAGCGGGAATAAATGAGCAGTTCTTC
-,TRBV28,-,TRBJ2-2,CASRNLVGRDTGELFF,TGTGCCAGCAGAAACCTCGTGGGCCGTGACACCGGGGAGCTGTTTTTT
-,TRBV4-1,few,TRBJ2-4,CASSQNQQGSSIQYF,TGCGCCAGCAGCCAAAACCAACAGGGTTCGAGCATTCAGTACTTC
-,TRBV7-2,-,TRBJ1-2,CASRSITGTYGYTF,TGTGCCAGCAGATCTATCACAGGGACCTATGGCTACACCTTC
TRBD1,TRBV18,-,TRBJ2-5,CASSGQGARETQYF,TGTGCCAGCTCAGGACAGGGGGCGCGAGAGACCCAGTACTTC
-,TRBV18,few,TRBJ1-5,CASSLGQLSLEQPQHF,TGTGCCAGCTCTCTCGGACAGTTATCTTTGGAGCAGCCCCAGCATTTT